The 31 T cell receptor beta chains below come from one sample, sequenced in a study of T cell repertoires in cytomegalovirus infection. What these receptors recognize is not known. Each CDR3 protein gets one entry after TCRdb re-called the reads with MiXCR. The profile shows a few hundred thousand distinct CDR3 sequences, more than 30% of them singletons. This sample comprised cultured PBMCs, obtained from culture after CMV antigen stimulation. The receptors derive from a human donor in good health (CMV status not recorded). Some clones in this sample may be carry-over from other donors' samples.

The rearrangement links TRBV5-1 to TRBJ2-7; D assignment may be TRBD1 or TRBD2 (5 bases each). The CDR3 loop spans 17 amino acids. Germline CDR1 and CDR2: SGHRS and YFSETQ. The V and J ends lost 4 bases and 0 bases respectively, with 20 bases between them. CDR3 in DNA: TGCGCCAGCAGCAAAAGAGGATCCGGGACCCGCTCCTACGAGCAGTACTTC. Amino acid sequence: CASSKRGSGTRSYEQYF. The full variable domain, its missing parts supplied by reference TRBV5-1 and TRBJ2-7, is KAGVTQTPRYLIKTRGQQVTLSCSPISGHRSVSWYQQTPGQGLQFLFEYFSETQRNKGNFPGRFSGRQFSNSRSEMNVSTLELGDSALYLCASSKRGSGTRSYEQYFGPGTRLTVT.

The table lists this clonotype with a few counts. The gene calls are TRBV5-5 and TRBJ2-1; TRBD2 aligns across 8 bases. Germline loops: CDR1 SGHKS, CDR2 YYEKEE (reference sequence). V shed 2 bases and J 5 bases; nucleotides not matched to a gene: 6. This CDR3 has 15 residues. DNA for the CDR3: TGTGCCAGCAGCTTAGCGGGAGTTAACCACAATGAGCAGTTCTTC. Translating gives CASSLAGVNHNEQFF.

This clonotype was observed a handful of times. The genes are TRBV28 and TRBJ1-1; TRBD1 matches at 7 bases. V was pared by 5 bases and J by 4 bases, with 10 bases of the junction left unmatched. Germline CDR1 MDHEN, CDR2 SYDVKM. The CDR3 extends over 15 amino acids. CDR3 amino acids: CASSPPTGEGTEAFF. CDR3 bases: TGTGCCAGCAGTCCCCCAACAGGGGAAGGCACTGAAGCTTTCTTT.

The chain employs TRBV4-1 and TRBJ2-3, with D unresolved. The V and J ends lost 3 bases and 6 bases respectively, with 7 bases between them. Germline values: CDR1 MGHRA, CDR2 YSYEKL. The length of the CDR3 is 12 residues. The CDR3 region is CASSHWSDTQYF. In nucleotides, the CDR3 is TGCGCCAGCAGCCATTGGTCGGATACGCAGTATTTT.

The chain carries TRBV6-8 and TRBJ2-3, with D maybe TRBD2 (6 bases). Germline loops: CDR1 MNHGY, CDR2 SAAAGT. Trimming cost V 2 bases and J 5 bases, with 17 bases left between them. The CDR3 length is 16 residues. The CDR3 nucleotides read TGTGCCAGCAGTTACCCCGCCGGGGGTAAAGAAGATACGCAGTATTTT. Translated: CASSYPAGGKEDTQYF.

This chain joins TRBV6-5 and TRBJ1-2, with a tentative D call TRBD1 (6 bases). The CDR3 has 15 residues. Trimming cost V 10 bases and J 4 bases, with 22 bases left between them. CDR1 MNHEY and CDR2 SVGAGI come from the germline V gene. The CDR3 sequence is CATRDTFSAGYGYTF. DNA of the CDR3: TGTGCCACCCGGGACACCTTTTCAGCGGGCTATGGCTACACCTTC.

The chain recombines TRBV3-1 with TRBJ2-2, with a tentative D call TRBD1 (5 bases). Germline assignment: CDR1 LGHDT and CDR2 YNNKEL (reference sequence). The CDR3 runs 16 residues. V was clipped by 4 bases and J by 2 bases, with 14 bases between them. CDR3 amino acids: CASSLTVGPNTGELFF. CDR3 in DNA: TGTGCCAGCAGCCTGACAGTCGGGCCCAACACCGGGGAGCTGTTTTTT.

This clonotype was detected only a few times. The chain joins TRBV20-1 to TRBJ2-1; the D gene is possibly TRBD1 (6 bases). The V end lost 6 bases, the J end lost 3 bases, and 15 bases lay between the germline ends. The CDR3 extends over 14 amino acids. Per the germline V gene, CDR1 is DFQATT and CDR2 is SNEGSKA (reference sequence). CDR3 residues: CSAEKGESYNEQFF. DNA of the CDR3: TGCAGTGCAGAAAAGGGGGAGAGCTACAATGAGCAGTTCTTC.

This chain connects TRBV5-4 to TRBJ2-2; possible D gene TRBD1, 5 bases. V was trimmed by 0 bases and J by 8 bases, leaving 8 bases between them. Germline V gene data show CDR1 as SGHNT and CDR2 as YYREEE (reference sequence). The CDR3 spans 13 residues. The CDR3 DNA sequence: TGTGCCAGCAGCTTGGGGGGCCGGGGGGAGCTGTTTTTT. This gives the protein CASSLGGRGELFF.

This clonotype was counted a few times. This chain joins TRBV19 and TRBJ1-1; no clear D. The germline V gene has CDR1 LNHDA and CDR2 SQIVND (reference sequence). The V end lost 4 bases, the J end lost 11 bases, and 11 bases lay between the germline ends. This CDR3 is 11 amino acids long. This CDR3 reads CASSTRTRAFF. For the CDR3, the DNA is TGTGCCAGTAGTACGCGCACTAGGGCTTTCTTT.

CDR3 coding DNA: TGTGCCAGCAGTTACCCCACCCCCGGGCGGGAGGAACCCTCCGCCGGGGAGCTGTTTTTT. It is translated as CASSYPTPGREEPSAGELFF. The gene calls are TRBV6-5 and TRBJ2-2; the match to TRBD2 covers 8 bases. The CDR3 covers 20 residues. The germline V gene encodes CDR1 MNHEY and CDR2 SVGAGI. The trim removed 2 bases at V and 6 bases at J, leaving 20 bases unmatched.

The chain employs TRBV6-5 and TRBJ1-4; 7 bases are a match to TRBD1. The length of the CDR3 is 16 residues. Per germline, CDR1 MNHEY and CDR2 SVGAGI. The trim removed 1 base at V and 8 bases at J, leaving 10 bases unmatched. Here the CDR3 reads CASSYLNRGGGEKLFF. The CDR3 nucleotides read TGTGCCAGCAGTTACTTAAACAGGGGTGGGGGCGAAAAACTGTTTTTT.

This chain connects TRBV2 to TRBJ2-3; TRBD2 aligns across 9 bases. Germline V gene data show CDR1 as SNHLY and CDR2 as FYNNEI. CDR3 size: 18 residues. V shed 3 bases and J 0 bases; nucleotides not matched to a gene: 10. In DNA form, the CDR3 reads TGTGCCAGCAGTGAGTTCGGTGCTAGCGGGGCTAGCACAGATACGCAGTATTTT. This gives the protein CASSEFGASGASTDTQYF.

The V call is TRBV12-3 or TRBV12-4, the J call TRBJ1-5; D remains unclear. The CDR3 length is 14 residues. Trimming removed 6 bases from V and 7 bases from J, with 16 bases in between. In DNA form, the CDR3 reads TGTGCCAGCAGGCCCCCGGGATTAGGGCAGCCCCAGCATTTT. Translated, it gives CASRPPGLGQPQHF.

This clonotype was found a few times. The chain has TRBV6-1 and TRBJ1-1; 8 nucleotides line up with TRBD1. Germline trimming cut 3 bases from V and 5 bases from J; bases unmatched to any gene: 8. The CDR3 spans 15 residues. The germline CDR1 and CDR2 sequences are MNHNS and SASEGT. The CDR3 region is CASSDAGRGRTEAFF. The CDR3 DNA reads as TGTGCCAGCAGTGATGCAGGCAGGGGGCGAACTGAAGCTTTCTTT.

This clonotype was seen at least ten times. This rearrangement joins TRBV19 to TRBJ1-1; D remains ambiguous. CDR1 is LNHDA and CDR2 is SQIVND in the germline V gene (reference sequence). Deletions cut 6 bases from V and 1 base from J, with 12 bases between. This CDR3 contains 14 residues. CDR3 DNA: TGTGCCAGTAGCCCACGGGCAGGGAACACTGAAGCTTTCTTT. It yields the protein CASSPRAGNTEAFF.

V is TRBV6-5 and J is TRBJ2-1; D call uncertain. The CDR3 loop spans 15 amino acids. Germline assignment: CDR1 MNHEY and CDR2 SVGAGI. Trimming shortened V by 4 bases and J by 4 bases, and 14 bases separated the two germline ends. The CDR3 DNA reads as TGTGCCAGCAGTTCCATCGGCCTCAAGTACAATGAGCAGTTCTTC. It translates to CASSSIGLKYNEQFF.

This chain uses TRBV6-1 with TRBJ2-1; 7 positions match TRBD2. J was trimmed by 0 bases and V by 6 bases; bases with no gene match: 8. Germline CDR1 reads MNHNS; CDR2 reads SASEGT. This CDR3 has 16 amino acids. The CDR3 sequence: CASRRSGVSSYNEQFF. DNA of the CDR3: TGTGCCAGCAGGCGGAGCGGGGTTAGCTCCTACAATGAGCAGTTCTTC.

The genes are TRBV15 and TRBJ2-4, with TRBD2 as a possible D gene (6 bases). Trimming removed 4 bases at V and 0 bases at J, with 22 bases between. From germline, CDR1 is LNHNV and CDR2 YYDKDF (reference sequence). This CDR3 spans 19 amino acids. CDR3 amino acids: CATSTGNEGTSLAKNIQYF. The CDR3 DNA follows: TGTGCCACCAGCACAGGGAATGAAGGGACTTCACTAGCCAAAAACATTCAGTACTTC. Based on the CDR3 plus reference TRBV15 and TRBJ2-4, the full variable domain is DAMVIQNPRYQVTQFGKPVTLSCSQTLNHNVMYWYQQKSSQAPKLLFHYYDKDFNNEADTPDNFQSRRPNTSFCFLDIRSPGLGDTAMYLCATSTGNEGTSLAKNIQYFGAGTRLSVL.

The chain combines TRBV9 with TRBJ2-1; D is uncertain. Germline assignment: CDR1 SGDLS and CDR2 YYNGEE. Trimming stripped 1 base from V and 3 bases from J, with 5 bases between. This CDR3 has 13 amino acids. The CDR3 sequence is CASSVSLYNEQFF. Here the CDR3 DNA reads TGTGCCAGCAGCGTAAGCCTCTACAATGAGCAGTTCTTC.

This chain joins TRBV12-3 or TRBV12-4 and TRBJ2-3; 7 bases are shared with TRBD1. The CDR3 length is 16 residues. Trimming at V came to 3 bases and at J to 4 bases, leaving 10 bases not matched to a gene. The CDR3 reads CASSLGQGVLADTQYF. CDR3 nucleotide sequence: TGTGCCAGCAGTTTGGGGCAGGGGGTTCTCGCAGATACGCAGTATTTT.

This clonotype came up a few times. The chain combines TRBV12-3 or TRBV12-4 with TRBJ1-5, with 8 bases that match TRBD1. The CDR3 is made up of 15 amino acids. Unmatched junction bases numbered 6, after V lost 4 bases and J lost 4 bases. The CDR3 protein is CASSSDRTGNQPQHF. The CDR3 region has the DNA TGTGCCAGCAGTTCCGACCGGACAGGGAATCAGCCCCAGCATTTT.

The J gene is TRBJ1-2, the V gene TRBV4-1; D is possibly TRBD1 (5 bases). Trimming removed 0 bases from V and 6 bases from J, with 17 bases in between. This CDR3 has 16 residues. CDR1 and CDR2 from the germline V gene are MGHRA and YSYEKL. The CDR3 sequence is CASSQDLRPLTDGYTF. The CDR3 DNA sequence: TGCGCCAGCAGCCAAGACCTAAGACCCCTGACAGATGGCTACACCTTC.

This clonotype has only a few counts. Written as DNA, the CDR3 is TGTGCCAGCAGCACCAGCAGAAACACTGAAGCTTTCTTT. Its protein is CASSTSRNTEAFF. This sequence joins TRBV7-6 and TRBJ1-1, with D uncertain. The V gene's germline CDR1 is SGHVS and CDR2 FNYEAQ. The CDR3 length is 13 residues. V was trimmed by 5 bases and J by 2 bases, leaving 9 bases between them.

This clonotype is classed as medium-sized. J is TRBJ2-3 and V is TRBV7-2, with TRBD2 matching 13 bases. CDR3 length: 18 amino acids. Trimming took 5 bases from V and 0 from J; bases not matched to a gene: 8. Germline lookup yields CDR1 SGHTA and CDR2 FQGNSA. The CDR3 bases are TGTGCCAGCAGCCCCCAACGGACTAGCGGGGGAAGCACAGATACGCAGTATTTT. Translation: CASSPQRTSGGSTDTQYF.

This clonotype occurred a few times. The chain employs TRBV7-2 and TRBJ1-1; no reliable D call. The CDR3 consists of 18 residues. Trimming cost V 2 bases and J 10 bases, with 29 bases left between them. Germline V CDR1 and CDR2: SGHTA, FQGNSA. CDR3 region: CASSLYISGDTLFPGAFF. CDR3 nucleotides: TGTGCCAGCAGCTTATATATAAGTGGTGACACTCTCTTTCCTGGAGCTTTCTTT. The entire variable domain, with the rest obtained from reference TRBV7-2 and TRBJ1-1, is as follows: GAGVSQSPSNKVTEKGKDVELRCDPISGHTALYWYRQSLGQGLEFLIYFQGNSAPDKSGLPSDRFSAERTGGSVSTLTIQRTQQEDSAVYLCASSLYISGDTLFPGAFFGQGTRLTVV.

V and J are TRBV7-2 and TRBJ1-1, with TRBD1 matching 7 bases. From germline, CDR1 is SGHTA and CDR2 FQGNSA. The CDR3 length is 18 residues. Trimming removed 5 bases from V and 1 base from J; junction bases left unmatched: 16. CDR3 sequence: CASSALARTGGGNTEAFF. In DNA form, the CDR3 reads TGTGCCAGCAGCGCGCTGGCCCGGACAGGTGGGGGGAACACTGAAGCTTTCTTT.

This clonotype came up a few times. This chain joins TRBV4-1 and TRBJ2-4; 9 bases line up with TRBD1. Germline-derived CDR1 and CDR2 are MGHRA and YSYEKL. V lost 1 base, J lost 1 base, and 5 bases stayed unmatched. The CDR3 is made up of 17 amino acids. CDR3 loop: CASSQVGTGSAKNIQYF. The DNA for the CDR3 is TGCGCCAGCAGCCAAGTTGGGACAGGGTCGGCCAAAAACATTCAGTACTTC.

This clonotype was seen only once. The chain joins TRBV7-3 to TRBJ2-5; the match to TRBD2 covers 9 bases. CDR1 SGHTA and CDR2 FQGTGA come from the germline V gene. V lost 6 bases to trimming and J lost 5 bases; unmatched junction nucleotides: 7. This CDR3 contains 14 residues. The CDR3 bases are TGTGCCAGCAGGACTAGCGGACCGAGGGAGACCCAGTACTTC. Translation gives CASRTSGPRETQYF.

The chain carries TRBV10-3 and TRBJ2-7; 10 bases are a match to TRBD2. The ends lost 4 bases at V and 6 bases at J; junction bases unmatched: 6. This CDR3 region has 14 residues. The germline V gene encodes CDR1 ENHRY and CDR2 SYGVKD. The CDR3 here is CAISALAGVGEQYF. Written as DNA, the CDR3 is TGTGCCATCAGTGCGCTAGCGGGAGTGGGCGAGCAGTACTTC.

This clonotype appeared a few times. The chain is built from TRBV6-5 and TRBJ2-2; TRBD2 is a possible D gene (5 bases). This CDR3 contains 14 residues. Germline V gives CDR1 MNHEY, CDR2 SVGAGI. The V gene lost 2 bases and the J gene lost 6 bases, with 10 bases spanning the gap. The CDR3 DNA sequence: TGTGCCAGCAGTTACACGCGGGCCCCCGGGGAGCTGTTTTTT. Translating gives CASSYTRAPGELFF.